This T cell receptor beta chain came from a study of T cell responses to AZD1222 COVID-19 vaccine. TCRdb's table, derived via immunoSEQ multiplex PCR, lists solely in-frame clones and lacks some. The table shows 90,000 to 120,000 clones, with roughly 85% occurring only once. V lost 0 bases to trimming and J lost 5 bases, with 10 bases between them. The CDR3 covers 14 residues. Germline CDR1 reads LGHDT; CDR2 reads YNNKEL (reference sequence). This clone was counted between two and nine times. Antigen specificity is unknown. Whole-study results and caveats: Spike-specific TCR breadth and depth were elevated following two AZD1222 doses. The donor group comprised mostly white British people and more females; the analysis possibly underestimated clonal diversity. Among those given AZD1222, only five or six were seropositive at baseline.

The origin of this receptor is an adult who received the AZD1222 COVID-19 vaccine. The V gene is TRBV3-1 (or the pseudogene TRBV3-2), the J gene TRBJ1-1; unclear D gene. This specimen was peripheral blood, taken 28 days after the second AZD1222 dose. Here the CDR3 reads CASSQETRSTEAFF. The DNA for the CDR3 is TGTGCCAGCAGCCAAGAAACACGGTCGACTGAAGCTTTCTTT.